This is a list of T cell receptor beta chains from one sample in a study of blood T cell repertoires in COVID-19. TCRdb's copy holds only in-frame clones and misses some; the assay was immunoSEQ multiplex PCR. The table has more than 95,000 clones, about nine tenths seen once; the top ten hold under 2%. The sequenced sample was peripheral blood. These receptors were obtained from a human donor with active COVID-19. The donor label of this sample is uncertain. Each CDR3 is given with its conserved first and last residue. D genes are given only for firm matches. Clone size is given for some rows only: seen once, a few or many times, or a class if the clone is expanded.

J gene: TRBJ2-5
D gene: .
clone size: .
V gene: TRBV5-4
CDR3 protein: CASSLASRNQETQYF
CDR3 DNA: TGTGCCAGCAGCTTAGCAAGCCGTAACCAAGAGACCCAGTACTTC

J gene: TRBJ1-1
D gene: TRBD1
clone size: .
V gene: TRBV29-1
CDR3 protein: CSVQGGSGTEAFF
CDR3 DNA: TGCAGCGTTCAAGGGGGCTCTGGTACTGAAGCTTTCTTT

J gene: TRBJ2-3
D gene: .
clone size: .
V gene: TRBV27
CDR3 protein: CASSFLAGTDTQYF
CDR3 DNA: TGTGCCAGCAGTTTTCTAGCAGGCACAGATACGCAGTATTTT

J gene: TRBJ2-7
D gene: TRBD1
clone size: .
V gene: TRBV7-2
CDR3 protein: CASSFSGTGSFEQYF
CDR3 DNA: TGTGCCAGCAGCTTCTCCGGGACAGGGTCCTTCGAGCAGTACTTC

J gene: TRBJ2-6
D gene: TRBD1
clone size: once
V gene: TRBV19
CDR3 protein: CASSTGGAGANVLTF
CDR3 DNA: TGTGCCAGTAGTACAGGGGGCGCTGGGGCCAACGTCCTGACTTTC

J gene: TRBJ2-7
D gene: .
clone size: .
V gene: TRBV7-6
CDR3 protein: CASSSRRGREQYF
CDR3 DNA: TGTGCCAGCAGCTCCCGACGGGGGAGGGAGCAGTACTTC

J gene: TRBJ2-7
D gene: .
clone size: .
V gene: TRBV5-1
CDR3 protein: CASSLRAGAVYEQYF
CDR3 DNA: TGCGCCAGCAGCTTGAGGGCGGGGGCGGTGTACGAGCAGTACTTC

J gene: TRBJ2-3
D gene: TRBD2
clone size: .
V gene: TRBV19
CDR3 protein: CASSILSGEGDTQYF
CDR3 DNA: TGTGCCAGTAGTATCCTTAGCGGGGAGGGAGATACGCAGTATTTT

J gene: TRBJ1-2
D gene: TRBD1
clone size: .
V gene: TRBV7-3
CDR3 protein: CASSRDPPLDRTLSGYTF
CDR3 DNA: TGTGCCAGCAGCCGAGATCCTCCCCTGGACAGGACGTTATCGGGCTACACCTTC

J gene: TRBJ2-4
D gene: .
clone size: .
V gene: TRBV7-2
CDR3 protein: CASSFETRSIDKNIQYF
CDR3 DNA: TGTGCCAGCAGCTTTGAAACTAGGTCCATCGACAAAAACATTCAGTACTTC

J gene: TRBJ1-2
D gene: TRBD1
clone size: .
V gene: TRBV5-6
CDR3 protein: CASSRQGAEFNYGYTF
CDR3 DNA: TGTGCCAGCAGTAGACAGGGAGCCGAATTTAACTATGGCTACACCTTC

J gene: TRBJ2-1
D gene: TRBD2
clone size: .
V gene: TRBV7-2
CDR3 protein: CASSLGHSGGSRNEQFF
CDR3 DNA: TGTGCCAGCAGCTTAGGCCATAGCGGGGGAAGTAGGAATGAGCAGTTCTTC

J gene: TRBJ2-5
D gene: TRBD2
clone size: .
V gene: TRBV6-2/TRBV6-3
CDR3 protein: CASSQHKRGGTETQYF
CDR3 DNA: TGTGCCAGCAGCCAACACAAGCGGGGGGGCACAGAGACCCAGTACTTC

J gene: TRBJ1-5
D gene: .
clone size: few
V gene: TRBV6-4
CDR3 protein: CASSDTQGHRNQPQHF
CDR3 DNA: TGTGCCAGCAGTGATACCCAGGGGCATAGAAATCAGCCCCAGCATTTT

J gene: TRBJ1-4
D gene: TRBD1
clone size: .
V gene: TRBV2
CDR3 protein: CASSVGRGNEKLFF
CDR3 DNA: TGTGCCAGCAGTGTCGGCAGGGGGAATGAAAAACTGTTTTTT

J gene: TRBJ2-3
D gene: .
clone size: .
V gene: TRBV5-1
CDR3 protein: CASSRGTIDTQYF
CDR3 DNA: TGCGCCAGCTCTAGGGGCACCATAGATACGCAGTATTTT

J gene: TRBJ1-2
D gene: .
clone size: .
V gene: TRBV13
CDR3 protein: CASKPWARGTFNYGYTF
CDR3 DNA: TGTGCCAGCAAACCCTGGGCCAGGGGAACATTTAACTATGGCTACACCTTC

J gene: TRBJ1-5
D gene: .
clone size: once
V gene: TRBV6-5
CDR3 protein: CASSRSDSYNQPQHF
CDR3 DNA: TGTGCCAGCAGCAGATCTGACAGCTACAATCAGCCCCAGCATTTT

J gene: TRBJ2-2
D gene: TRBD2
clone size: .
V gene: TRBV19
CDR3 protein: CASSIRAGGHTGELFF
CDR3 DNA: TGTGCCAGTAGTATCCGGGCGGGGGGGCACACCGGGGAGCTGTTTTTT

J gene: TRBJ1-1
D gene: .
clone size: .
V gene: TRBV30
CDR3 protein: CACTRGGDTEAFF
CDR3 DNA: TGTGCCTGTACAAGGGGAGGGGACACTGAAGCTTTCTTT

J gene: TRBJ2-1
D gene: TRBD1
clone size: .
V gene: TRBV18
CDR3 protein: CASSPLNGDRGQYEQFF
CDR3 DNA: TGTGCCAGCTCACCACTTAATGGGGACAGGGGTCAATATGAGCAGTTCTTC

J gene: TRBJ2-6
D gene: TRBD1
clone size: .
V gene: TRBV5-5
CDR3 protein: CASSPGTASSGANVLTF
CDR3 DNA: TGTGCCAGCAGCCCCGGGACAGCGAGCTCTGGGGCCAACGTCCTGACTTTC

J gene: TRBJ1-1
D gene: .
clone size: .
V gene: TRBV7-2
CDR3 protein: CASSLGYTEAFF
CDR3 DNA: TGTGCCAGCAGCCTCGGTTACACTGAAGCTTTCTTT

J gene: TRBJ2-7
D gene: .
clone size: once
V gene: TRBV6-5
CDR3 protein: CASGRAGLFEQYF
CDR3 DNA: TGTGCCAGCGGAAGGGCAGGGTTATTCGAGCAGTACTTC

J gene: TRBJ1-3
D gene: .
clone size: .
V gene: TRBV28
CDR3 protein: CASSFQVGSGNTIYF
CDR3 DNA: TGTGCCAGCAGTTTCCAGGTGGGCTCTGGAAACACCATATATTTT

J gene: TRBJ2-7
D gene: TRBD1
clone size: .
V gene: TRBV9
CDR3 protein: CASSVAWDRSYEQYF
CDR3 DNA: TGTGCCAGCAGCGTAGCTTGGGACAGGTCCTACGAGCAGTACTTC

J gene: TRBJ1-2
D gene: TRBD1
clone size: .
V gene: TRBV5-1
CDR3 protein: CASSPGYRGLYGYTF
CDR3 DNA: TGCGCCAGCAGCCCCGGGTACAGGGGGCTCTATGGCTACACCTTC

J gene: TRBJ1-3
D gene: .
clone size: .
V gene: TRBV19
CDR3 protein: CASRAISGNTIYF
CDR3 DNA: TGTGCCAGTAGAGCGATCTCTGGAAACACCATATATTTT

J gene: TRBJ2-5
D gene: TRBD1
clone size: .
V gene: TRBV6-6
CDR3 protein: CASSRDSQETQYF
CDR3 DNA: TGTGCCAGCAGTAGGGACAGCCAAGAGACCCAGTACTTC

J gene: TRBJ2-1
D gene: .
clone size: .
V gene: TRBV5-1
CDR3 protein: CASSLSGRGPGYNEQFF
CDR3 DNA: TGCGCCAGCAGCTTGTCGGGGCGGGGGCCCGGCTACAATGAGCAGTTCTTC

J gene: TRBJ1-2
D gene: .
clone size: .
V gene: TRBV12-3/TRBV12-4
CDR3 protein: CASSRGNGYGYTF
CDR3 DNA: TGTGCCAGCAGTCGGGGGAATGGCTATGGCTACACCTTC

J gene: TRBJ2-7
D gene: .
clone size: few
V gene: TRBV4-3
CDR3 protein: CASSQEGGVTYEQYF
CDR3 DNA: TGCGCCAGCAGCCAAGAAGGAGGGGTGACCTACGAGCAGTACTTC

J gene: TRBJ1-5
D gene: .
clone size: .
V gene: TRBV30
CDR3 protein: CAWRRQPNQPQHF
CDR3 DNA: TGTGCCTGGAGGCGACAGCCTAATCAGCCCCAGCATTTT

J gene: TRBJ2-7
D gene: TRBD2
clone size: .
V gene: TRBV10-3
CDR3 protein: CAISETSGGIHEQYF
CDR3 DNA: TGTGCCATCAGTGAAACTAGCGGGGGAATCCACGAGCAGTACTTC

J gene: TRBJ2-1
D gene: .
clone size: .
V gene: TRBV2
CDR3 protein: CASSVLQTGKNEQFF
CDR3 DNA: TGTGCCAGCAGTGTTCTACAGACAGGAAAAAATGAGCAGTTCTTC

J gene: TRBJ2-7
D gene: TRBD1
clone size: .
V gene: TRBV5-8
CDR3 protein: CASRIHLGQVIYEQYF
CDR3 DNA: TGTGCCAGCAGGATTCACCTGGGACAGGTGATTTACGAGCAGTACTTC

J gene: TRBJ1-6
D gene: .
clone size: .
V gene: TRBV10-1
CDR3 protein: CASSASGVGSPLHF
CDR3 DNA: TGCGCCAGCAGTGCATCGGGGGTAGGTTCACCCCTCCACTTT

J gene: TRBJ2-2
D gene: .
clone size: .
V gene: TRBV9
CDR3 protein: CASSVYGQKNTGELFF
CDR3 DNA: TGTGCCAGCAGCGTATATGGACAGAAGAACACCGGGGAGCTGTTTTTT

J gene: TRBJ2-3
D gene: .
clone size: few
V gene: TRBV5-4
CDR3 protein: CASSHDRPSTDTQYF
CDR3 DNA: TGTGCCAGCAGTCATGACAGGCCCAGCACAGATACGCAGTATTTT

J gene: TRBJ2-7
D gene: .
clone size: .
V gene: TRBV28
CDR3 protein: CASSFAGNSYEQYF
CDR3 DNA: TGTGCCAGCAGTTTCGCAGGGAACTCCTACGAGCAGTACTTC

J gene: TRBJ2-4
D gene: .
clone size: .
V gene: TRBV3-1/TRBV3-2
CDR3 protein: CASSQEWLEHIQYF
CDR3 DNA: TGTGCCAGCAGCCAAGAGTGGTTAGAACACATTCAGTACTTC

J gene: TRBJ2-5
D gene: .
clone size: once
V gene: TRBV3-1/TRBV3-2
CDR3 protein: CASSQEPTSPETQYF
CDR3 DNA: TGTGCCAGCAGCCAAGAGCCGACTAGTCCGGAGACCCAGTACTTC

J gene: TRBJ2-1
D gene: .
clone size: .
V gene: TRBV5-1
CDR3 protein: CASSLEGGRYNEQFF
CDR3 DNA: TGCGCCAGCAGCTTGGAGGGGGGGAGGTACAATGAGCAGTTCTTC